This is a list of T cell receptor beta chains from one sample in a study of blood T cell repertoires in COVID-19. Only in-frame clones appear in the TCRdb table, and some are missing; sequencing was by immunoSEQ multiplex PCR. The profile shows around 180,000 clones, approximately 80% of them singletons. The specimen sequenced was peripheral blood. These receptors came from a human donor in a cohort sampled during active COVID-19. Both conserved end residues are part of each CDR3. Fields, in order: CDR3 DNA, CDR3 protein, V gene, J gene, clone size, D gene. A D gene is named only where the DNA matches it firmly. Not every row has a clone size; where given, it reads once, few, many or a size class.

cdr3_nt: TGCGCCAGCAGCCAAGATCCGGGGGGTTACTCTGGAAACACCATATATTTT
cdr3_aa: CASSQDPGGYSGNTIYF
v_call: TRBV4-1
j_call: TRBJ1-3
clone_size: NA
d_call: NA

cdr3_nt: TGCGCCAGCAGCCAAGAAGTCAGCAGGTCGGAGGTACGCAATCAGCCCCAGCATTTT
cdr3_aa: CASSQEVSRSEVRNQPQHF
v_call: TRBV4-1
j_call: TRBJ1-5
clone_size: NA
d_call: NA

cdr3_nt: TGTGCCAGCAGCGCAGGGGACAGGACGGTTGAAGCTTTCTTT
cdr3_aa: CASSAGDRTVEAFF
v_call: TRBV9
j_call: TRBJ1-1
clone_size: NA
d_call: TRBD1

cdr3_nt: TGTGCCAGCAGTTTAAAGGGGGACGAGCAGTACTTC
cdr3_aa: CASSLKGDEQYF
v_call: TRBV12-3/TRBV12-4
j_call: TRBJ2-7
clone_size: NA
d_call: NA

cdr3_nt: TGTGCCATCAGTGACGGCGGGGGGGCGTCGACAGAGACCCAGTACTTC
cdr3_aa: CAISDGGGASTETQYF
v_call: TRBV10-3
j_call: TRBJ2-5
clone_size: NA
d_call: TRBD2

cdr3_nt: TGTGCCAGCAGTGAATCGCTTCGGGCGGGGGGCGGTATAGATACGCAGTATTTT
cdr3_aa: CASSESLRAGGGIDTQYF
v_call: TRBV2
j_call: TRBJ2-3
clone_size: NA
d_call: TRBD2

cdr3_nt: TGCAGCGAGAAAGCGGGGGGCTCTTTAGGGGAGCAGTTCTTC
cdr3_aa: CSEKAGGSLGEQFF
v_call: TRBV29-1
j_call: TRBJ2-1
clone_size: NA
d_call: TRBD2

cdr3_nt: TGTGCCAGCAGCACCCTCGGGTCAGACAATGAGCAGTTCTTC
cdr3_aa: CASSTLGSDNEQFF
v_call: TRBV6-5
j_call: TRBJ2-1
clone_size: NA
d_call: NA

cdr3_nt: TGTGCCATCAGTGAGCGAGACAATGAGCAGTTCTTC
cdr3_aa: CAISERDNEQFF
v_call: TRBV10-3
j_call: TRBJ2-1
clone_size: NA
d_call: NA

cdr3_nt: TGTGCCAGCAGCGCGGGACGGACACGCACCGAGCAGTACTTC
cdr3_aa: CASSAGRTRTEQYF
v_call: TRBV7-9
j_call: TRBJ2-7
clone_size: NA
d_call: NA

cdr3_nt: TGTGCCAGTTCAGGGGGCGAGAACACCGGGGAGCTGTTTTTT
cdr3_aa: CASSGGENTGELFF
v_call: TRBV5-6
j_call: TRBJ2-2
clone_size: NA
d_call: TRBD1

cdr3_nt: TGCGCCAGCAGCGGAGCGATGATGAACACTGAAGCTTTCTTT
cdr3_aa: CASSGAMMNTEAFF
v_call: TRBV4-1
j_call: TRBJ1-1
clone_size: NA
d_call: NA

cdr3_nt: TGCGCCAGCAGAAGTGACAACTCCTACGAGCAGTACTTC
cdr3_aa: CASRSDNSYEQYF
v_call: TRBV10-1
j_call: TRBJ2-7
clone_size: once
d_call: NA

cdr3_nt: TGTGCCATCAGTGAGTCGAGAGACTGGGGGCACACTGAAGCTTTCTTT
cdr3_aa: CAISESRDWGHTEAFF
v_call: TRBV10-3
j_call: TRBJ1-1
clone_size: NA
d_call: NA

cdr3_nt: TGTGCCAGCAGCATTGACGGGACAGGGGTCGGGGAGCTGTTTTTT
cdr3_aa: CASSIDGTGVGELFF
v_call: TRBV6-6
j_call: TRBJ2-2
clone_size: NA
d_call: TRBD1

cdr3_nt: TGTGCCAGCAGCTCAGGGGGAGGCGATCAGCCCCAGCATTTT
cdr3_aa: CASSSGGGDQPQHF
v_call: TRBV13
j_call: TRBJ1-5
clone_size: NA
d_call: TRBD1

cdr3_nt: TGCGCCAGCAGCCTGGGGACTAGCGGAACCTCCTACGAGCAGTACTTC
cdr3_aa: CASSLGTSGTSYEQYF
v_call: TRBV5-1
j_call: TRBJ2-7
clone_size: once
d_call: TRBD2

cdr3_nt: TGCGCCAGCAGCTTGGGGGCCGGAGCCAAAAACATTCAGTACTTC
cdr3_aa: CASSLGAGAKNIQYF
v_call: TRBV5-1
j_call: TRBJ2-4
clone_size: NA
d_call: NA

cdr3_nt: TGTGCCAGCAGCGGAACGGTAACAGGGGCGAGAGGCTACACCTTC
cdr3_aa: CASSGTVTGARGYTF
v_call: TRBV6-5
j_call: TRBJ1-2
clone_size: NA
d_call: TRBD1

cdr3_nt: TGTGCCTGGAGTCCCAGGGACAGGGAGCAGTACTTC
cdr3_aa: CAWSPRDREQYF
v_call: TRBV30
j_call: TRBJ2-7
clone_size: once
d_call: TRBD1

cdr3_nt: TGTGCCAGCAGTCAACCCGGGACAGGTGAAAAACTGTTTTTT
cdr3_aa: CASSQPGTGEKLFF
v_call: TRBV6-5
j_call: TRBJ1-4
clone_size: NA
d_call: TRBD1

cdr3_nt: TGTGCCTCGGGGGGGGGCACAGATACGCAGTATTTT
cdr3_aa: CASGGGTDTQYF
v_call: TRBV5-6
j_call: TRBJ2-3
clone_size: NA
d_call: TRBD2

cdr3_nt: TGTGCCAGCAGCGTCGGAGAAAGTAGTTTACAGCCCCAGCATTTT
cdr3_aa: CASSVGESSLQPQHF
v_call: TRBV9
j_call: TRBJ1-5
clone_size: NA
d_call: NA

cdr3_nt: TGTGCCAGCAGCCAAGAGCTGGACAGCCAAGAGACCCAGTACTTC
cdr3_aa: CASSQELDSQETQYF
v_call: TRBV3-1/TRBV3-2
j_call: TRBJ2-5
clone_size: few
d_call: NA

cdr3_nt: TGTGCCAGCAGCTTGGCAGGGTCGGCCACTGAAGCTTTCTTT
cdr3_aa: CASSLAGSATEAFF
v_call: TRBV7-9
j_call: TRBJ1-1
clone_size: few
d_call: NA

cdr3_nt: TGCGCCAGCAGCTTGGGTCACCAACTCTACGAGCAGTACTTC
cdr3_aa: CASSLGHQLYEQYF
v_call: TRBV5-1
j_call: TRBJ2-7
clone_size: NA
d_call: NA

cdr3_nt: TGCGCCAGCAGCCAACCTCGGGGGAGTGGCTACGAGCAGTACTTC
cdr3_aa: CASSQPRGSGYEQYF
v_call: TRBV4-1
j_call: TRBJ2-7
clone_size: NA
d_call: NA

cdr3_nt: TGTGCCAGCAGTTTCGGTCGGGAGCAGTTCTTC
cdr3_aa: CASSFGREQFF
v_call: TRBV12-3/TRBV12-4
j_call: TRBJ2-1
clone_size: NA
d_call: NA

cdr3_nt: TGTGCCAGCAGGCTCCCAGGGGGCGCTGGGGCCAACGTCCTGACTTTC
cdr3_aa: CASRLPGGAGANVLTF
v_call: TRBV5-6
j_call: TRBJ2-6
clone_size: once
d_call: TRBD1

cdr3_nt: TGTGCCACCAGCAGAGATTTTGGGGGGGATCAGCCCCAGCATTTT
cdr3_aa: CATSRDFGGDQPQHF
v_call: TRBV15
j_call: TRBJ1-5
clone_size: NA
d_call: NA

cdr3_nt: TGTGCCAGCAGCCCCGGGACAGGGAAGGATGAAAAACTGTTTTTT
cdr3_aa: CASSPGTGKDEKLFF
v_call: TRBV5-4
j_call: TRBJ1-4
clone_size: NA
d_call: TRBD1

cdr3_nt: TGTGCCAGTACCGCAGGACAGGGGCCCTACGAGCAGTACTTC
cdr3_aa: CASTAGQGPYEQYF
v_call: TRBV19
j_call: TRBJ2-7
clone_size: NA
d_call: TRBD1

cdr3_nt: TGTGCCTGGAGTGTACGACGGGGTGAACAAGAGACCCAGTACTTC
cdr3_aa: CAWSVRRGEQETQYF
v_call: TRBV30
j_call: TRBJ2-5
clone_size: NA
d_call: NA

cdr3_nt: TGTGCCAGCAGCGGACAGGAGAATTCACCCCTCCACTTT
cdr3_aa: CASSGQENSPLHF
v_call: TRBV6-6
j_call: TRBJ1-6
clone_size: NA
d_call: TRBD1

cdr3_nt: TGTGCCAGCTCGGTCTTCACGATACAGGGAGGGTCCTACGAGCAGTACTTC
cdr3_aa: CASSVFTIQGGSYEQYF
v_call: TRBV18
j_call: TRBJ2-7
clone_size: NA
d_call: NA

cdr3_nt: TGTGCCAGCTCACCAAACAGGGGAACCGGGGAGCTGTTTTTT
cdr3_aa: CASSPNRGTGELFF
v_call: TRBV18
j_call: TRBJ2-2
clone_size: few
d_call: TRBD1

cdr3_nt: TGCAGCGCCCAGTCGAACGACAGGGGAGGTGAAGCTTTCTTT
cdr3_aa: CSAQSNDRGGEAFF
v_call: TRBV29-1
j_call: TRBJ1-1
clone_size: NA
d_call: TRBD1

cdr3_nt: TGTGCCTGGAGTGTAGGGGACACAGTGTATGGCTACACCTTC
cdr3_aa: CAWSVGDTVYGYTF
v_call: TRBV30
j_call: TRBJ1-2
clone_size: NA
d_call: NA

cdr3_nt: TGTGCCAGCAGTTTATCAGGGGGTCACGGCCAGCCCCAGCATTTT
cdr3_aa: CASSLSGGHGQPQHF
v_call: TRBV27
j_call: TRBJ1-5
clone_size: NA
d_call: NA

cdr3_nt: TGTGCCAGCCCAGGGACAGGGGAGACTAAGCAGTTCTTC
cdr3_aa: CASPGTGETKQFF
v_call: TRBV6-5
j_call: TRBJ2-1
clone_size: NA
d_call: TRBD1

cdr3_nt: TGCGCCAGCAGCCTAAATGGTGTCTCGGGGGGTTACACCGGGGAGCTGTTTTTT
cdr3_aa: CASSLNGVSGGYTGELFF
v_call: TRBV5-1
j_call: TRBJ2-2
clone_size: NA
d_call: TRBD2